These 19 T cell receptor beta chains originate from one sample sequenced in a study of blood T cell repertoires in COVID-19. Using immunoSEQ multiplex PCR, the repertoire was profiled, and TCRdb retains in-frame clones only, with some absent. The table includes around 170,000 clones, 86% detected once. The specimen sequenced was peripheral blood. These receptors were collected from a young woman with active or convalescent COVID-19.

This CDR3 is CASGLWQGYGYTF. The CDR3 DNA sequence: TGTGCTAGTGGTTTGTGGCAGGGCTATGGCTACACCTTC. V and J are TRBV12-5 and TRBJ1-2, with TRBD1 as a possible D gene (5 bases). CDR1 is LGHNT and CDR2 is FRNRAP in the germline V gene. Trimming cost V 2 bases and J 4 bases, with 8 bases left between them. The CDR3 loop spans 13 amino acids.

This clone has a single count. The chain has TRBV18 and TRBJ1-2; 9 positions agree with TRBD1. The germline V gene has CDR1 KGHSH and CDR2 LQKENI. The ends lost 5 bases at V and 8 bases at J; junction bases unmatched: 9. The CDR3 spans 14 residues. In nucleotides, the CDR3 is TGTGCCAGCTCATCCGACAGGGGGTTCGAGGGCTACACCTTC. The encoded protein is CASSSDRGFEGYTF.

This clone was observed a few times. This chain joins TRBV3-1 (or the pseudogene TRBV3-2) and TRBJ2-5, with 11 bases fitting TRBD2. Germline V CDR1 and CDR2: LGHDT, YNNKEL (reference sequence). CDR3 size: 17 residues. The V segment lost 1 base and the J segment 1 base; nucleotides outside the gene matches: 5. The CDR3 here is CASSQAGLAGGQETQYF. The DNA for the CDR3 is TGTGCCAGCAGCCAAGCCGGGCTAGCGGGGGGCCAAGAGACCCAGTACTTC.

V usage is TRBV11-3 and J usage is TRBJ2-5; D is possibly TRBD2 (6 bases). The CDR3 is 16 residues long. The germline V gene has CDR1 SGHNT and CDR2 YENEEA. Trimming took 2 bases from V and 6 from J, leaving 19 bases between them. DNA for the CDR3: TGTGCCAGCAGCTTATTGAGCGGGTCACGTAAAAAGACCCAGTACTTC. Residues: CASSLLSGSRKKTQYF.

This clone was found a few times. Compared with germline, one end of the junction differs, possibly owing to a read error. The CDR3, as DNA: TGTGCCAGCGGTTTAGGGGGGAGTTTGTACGAGCAGTACTTC. Protein: CASGLGGSLYEQYF. The rearrangement joins TRBV27 to TRBJ2-7, with D perhaps being TRBD1 or TRBD2 (6 bases each). The CDR3 consists of 14 residues. In germline, CDR1 is MNHEY, CDR2 SMNVEV (reference sequence).

The J gene is TRBJ1-1, the V gene TRBV10-3; no reliable D call. Germline values: CDR1 ENHRY, CDR2 SYGVKD. Trimming cost V 5 bases and J 1 base, with 11 bases left between them. The CDR3 is 14 amino acids. The CDR3 DNA is TGTGCCATCAGTACAGTCCCTCCGAACACTGAAGCTTTCTTT. Translation: CAISTVPPNTEAFF.

The V gene is TRBV11-2, the J gene TRBJ2-7; 10 bases match TRBD1. Trimming removed 5 bases from V and 2 bases from J; junction bases left unmatched: 6. The germline gives CDR1 SGHAT, CDR2 FQNNGV. CDR3 length equals 15 residues. The CDR3 spells CASSGTGTGAYEQYF. CDR3 in DNA: TGTGCCAGCAGCGGAACCGGGACAGGGGCCTACGAGCAGTACTTC. The variable domain in full, completed from reference TRBV11-2 and TRBJ2-7, reads EAGVAQSPRYKIIEKRQSVAFWCNPISGHATLYWYQQILGQGPKLLIQFQNNGVVDDSQLPKDRFSAERLKGVDSTLKIQPAKLEDSAVYLCASSGTGTGAYEQYFGPGTRLTVT.

The gene calls are TRBV27 and TRBJ2-1, with a weak D call TRBD1 (5 bases). The CDR3 is 18 amino acids. The germline CDR1 and CDR2 sequences are MNHEY and SMNVEV (reference sequence). V lost 2 bases and J lost 7, with 24 bases in between. This CDR3 reads CASSLGVRSRPTVNEQFF. The CDR3 DNA reads TGTGCCAGCAGTTTAGGTGTGAGGTCCCGGCCGACAGTTAATGAGCAGTTCTTC.

The V call is TRBV5-1, the J call TRBJ1-4; perhaps TRBD1 as D (6 bases). Germline lookup yields CDR1 SGHRS and CDR2 YFSETQ. V shed 4 bases and J shed 8 bases, with 21 bases lying between them. This CDR3 contains 16 residues. The CDR3 DNA sequence: TGCGCCAGCAGCCTCCCCCGGGACACCGGTGGGGAAAAACTGTTTTTT. This gives the protein CASSLPRDTGGEKLFF.

V and J are TRBV2 and TRBJ2-3; the D is unclear. Trimming left V 5 bases short and J 13 bases short, with 16 bases between. CDR1 is SNHLY and CDR2 is FYNNEI in the germline V gene. The CDR3 is 12 residues long. CDR3 sequence (DNA): TGTGCCAGCAGTCAGGAACCGTTTTGGGAGTATTTT. It encodes CASSQEPFWEYF.

This CDR3 is CASSKTGTGSLSNQPQHF. The CDR3 DNA reads TGTGCCAGCAGTAAAACCGGGACAGGGAGCCTTAGCAATCAGCCCCAGCATTTT. The chain carries TRBV28 and TRBJ1-5; 9 positions match TRBD1. With V trimmed by 5 bases and J by 0 bases, 11 bases remained unmatched. This CDR3 region has 18 residues. Per the germline V gene, CDR1 is MDHEN and CDR2 is SYDVKM.

A single count supports this clone. This chain uses TRBV19 with TRBJ1-2; a weak D match, TRBD1 (6 bases). CDR3 length: 13 residues. CDR1 and CDR2 (germline): LNHDA, SQIVND (reference sequence). The V and J ends lost 3 bases and 6 bases respectively, with 11 bases between them. CDR3 nucleotide sequence: TGTGCCAGTAGTATTACAGGGTTGGATGGCTACACCTTC. Amino acid sequence: CASSITGLDGYTF.

This clone was observed a handful of times. This chain connects TRBV6-5 to TRBJ2-7, with 7 bases aligning to TRBD1. Trimming at V came to 5 bases and at J to 1 base, leaving 8 bases not matched to a gene. The CDR3 consists of 15 residues. Germline assignment: CDR1 MNHEY and CDR2 SVGAGI. CDR3 bases: TGTGCCAGCAGTCCCTGGCAGGGGGATTCCTACGAGCAGTACTTC. Translation gives CASSPWQGDSYEQYF.

The V call is TRBV6-5, the J call TRBJ1-1, with TRBD1 as a possible D gene (6 bases). Germline V CDR1 and CDR2: MNHEY, SVGAGI. V was trimmed by 6 bases and J by 9 bases, leaving 11 bases between them. This CDR3 has 11 residues. The CDR3 here is CASSNRVQAFF. CDR3 DNA sequence: TGTGCCAGCAGCAACAGGGTACAAGCTTTCTTT.

V is TRBV7-9 and J is TRBJ2-3; D might be TRBD2 (7 bases). The germline V gene has CDR1 SEHNR and CDR2 FQNEAQ (reference sequence). V shed 5 bases and J shed 0 bases, with 21 bases lying between them. The CDR3 runs to 18 residues. The chain's CDR3 is CASSAPRGGGRSTDTQYF. CDR3 sequence (DNA): TGTGCCAGCAGCGCTCCGAGGGGGGGCGGGCGAAGCACAGATACGCAGTATTTT.

The genes are TRBV29-1 and TRBJ2-1; D might be TRBD2 (5 bases). The V gene's germline CDR1 is SQVTM and CDR2 ANQGSEA. Deletions cut 4 bases from V and 7 bases from J, with 14 bases between. This CDR3 spans 13 amino acids. CDR3 DNA: TGCAGCGTTGGATGGGGTACGGGAAATGAGCAGTTCTTC. It yields the protein CSVGWGTGNEQFF.

The J gene is TRBJ1-3, the V gene TRBV18; D may be TRBD1 (6 bases). The ends were cut back, 0 bases at V and 4 bases at J, with 7 bases in the middle. The CDR3 spans 14 residues. Germline V gives CDR1 KGHSH, CDR2 LQKENI. DNA of the CDR3: TGTGCCAGCTCACCACCTGGGACAGGAAACACCATATATTTT. It is translated as CASSPPGTGNTIYF.

This chain joins TRBV2 and TRBJ1-2; D remains ambiguous. Germline V lookup: CDR1 SNHLY, CDR2 FYNNEI. CDR3 length: 12 amino acids. Trimming removed 6 bases at V and 0 bases at J, with 5 bases between. CDR3 sequence (DNA): TGTGCCAGCAGCGACACTAACTATGGCTACACCTTC. As protein: CASSDTNYGYTF.

V is TRBV4-2 and J is TRBJ2-7; perhaps TRBD2 as D (6 bases). The V end was cut by 0 bases, the J end by 2 bases, with 8 bases between. CDR1 and CDR2 (germline): LGHNA, YNFKEQ. The CDR3 consists of 14 residues. The CDR3 DNA reads TGTGCCAGCAGCCAAGATCGACTAGCCTACGAGCAGTACTTC. Amino acids: CASSQDRLAYEQYF.